The present entry profiles one T cell receptor beta chain with its context. Its target is not known. The CDR3 length is 16 residues. Trimming shortened V by 0 bases and J by 3 bases, and 12 bases separated the two germline ends. Germline V lookup: CDR1 ENHRY, CDR2 SYGVKD. This sample was included in a study of shared clonotypes between healthy human individuals. Sorted-subset replicate PCRs used 200 to 250 ng DNA, 30,000 or so T cell genomes. Method: immunoSEQ multiplex PCR; TCRdb's copy keeps in-frame clones and lacks some. In the table there are roughly 2 million clones, around 95% of which are singletons. Study observations and caveats: Only blood was sampled, and tissue TCR repertoires likely differ from blood ones. The genetic and exposure-history diversity represented was limited by few donors. Clonotypes shared by all four sorted-subset donors had higher generation probabilities than non-shared clonotypes.

The genes are TRBV10-3 and TRBJ1-5; D gene uncertain. The receptor was derived from a man younger than 30 in good health. The sequenced sample was naive CD4+ T cells sorted from blood. Subset meaning: CD45RA+ positively selected. In nucleotides, the CDR3 is TGTGCCATCAGTGAGTCGAAAGCGGGGAACAATCAGCCCCAGCATTTT. Protein: CAISESKAGNNQPQHF.